These 2 T cell receptor beta chains came from one sample sequenced in a study of type 1 regulatory T cells (dated by TCRdb to the early 2020s). These reads were obtained on an Illumina MiSeq. TCRdb reran the public reads through fastp at Q25 and MiXCR, keeping productive beta chains. Duplicate CDR3 protein sequences are folded into a single record with the most common DNA and genes. Recorded for this sample are about 62,000 distinct CDR3 sequences; 62% of them occurred a single time. The top ten clones comprise 1.5% to 2% of the sample. The antigens of these receptors remain unknown. The sequencing input was cultured non-Tr1 T cells, either the whole culture or a sorted T cell fraction (not recorded which). The cell subset or site label, read with the paper, signifies: non-Tr1 population from the T-allo10 product. The receptors derive from a human donor in good health.

The rearrangement joins TRBV7-2 to TRBJ1-6; D ambiguous. The CDR3 consists of 17 residues. Germline assignment: CDR1 SGHTA and CDR2 FQGNSA. V was clipped by 0 bases and J by 0 bases, with 9 bases between them. The CDR3 region has the DNA TGTGCCAGCAGCTTAGCACACTCGAGCTCCTATAATTCACCCCTCCACTTT. This gives the protein CASSLAHSSSYNSPLHF.

The chain combines TRBV7-9 with TRBJ1-2, with 8 bases fitting TRBD1. This CDR3 has 14 amino acids. Per germline, CDR1 SEHNR and CDR2 FQNEAQ (reference sequence). Trimming removed 2 bases from V and 3 bases from J; junction bases left unmatched: 2. The CDR3 coding sequence is TGTGCCAGCAGCTTATTACAGGGGGACTATGGCTACACCTTC. It yields the protein CASSLLQGDYGYTF.